This entry lists 11 T cell receptor beta chains sequenced from one sample in a study of beta chain features in type 1 diabetes. As every portion of the isolated RNA was reverse transcribed, the sequencing read expressed TCRB transcripts. Sequenced by immunoSEQ multiplex PCR; TCRdb stores in-frame clones only, minus some. The data contain 300,000 to 400,000 clones, approximately 9.9% of them singletons. The sample taken for sequencing was naive CD4+ T cells from blood. These receptors came from a woman in her twenties or thirties in good health.

This clone showed up just a few times. This rearrangement joins TRBV6-5 to TRBJ2-5, with TRBD1 matching 8 bases. This CDR3 is 13 amino acids long. With V trimmed by 5 bases and J by 4 bases, 3 bases remained unmatched. In germline, CDR1 is MNHEY, CDR2 SVGAGI. The CDR3 DNA is TGTGCCAGCAGTGAAGACAGGGGAGAGACCCAGTACTTC. The encoded protein is CASSEDRGETQYF.

A few counts support this clone. The chain recombines TRBV7-3 with TRBJ2-5; 7 nucleotides line up with TRBD2. With 5 bases clipped from V and 1 base from J, the junction kept 7 bases outside the gene matches. Germline-derived CDR1 and CDR2 are SGHTA and FQGTGA. CDR3 length: 15 residues. For the CDR3, the DNA is TGTGCCAGCAGCCCAAGGGGAGGGTTCCAAGAGACCCAGTACTTC. This translates into CASSPRGGFQETQYF.

This clone came up a few times. The chain has TRBV15 and TRBJ1-1; D is possibly TRBD1 (6 bases). CDR3 size: 17 residues. The V gene's germline CDR1 is LNHNV and CDR2 YYDKDF (reference sequence). Trimming cost V 0 bases and J 4 bases, with 18 bases left between them. The CDR3 reads CATSRDPAGAGATEAFF. The CDR3 region has the DNA TGTGCCACCAGCAGAGATCCCGCCGGGGCAGGGGCCACTGAAGCTTTCTTT.

The gene calls are TRBV28 and TRBJ2-5; 8 bases fit TRBD2. This CDR3 region has 14 residues. The germline V gene encodes CDR1 MDHEN and CDR2 SYDVKM. V shed 6 bases, J shed 5 bases, and the junction held 8 bases outside the gene matches. The CDR3 coding sequence is TGTGCCAGCAGGGTCAGCGGGAGTGGGGAGACCCAGTACTTC. Its translation is CASRVSGSGETQYF.

This clone showed up just a few times. CDR3 DNA: TGTGCCTGGAGTTCCTACGTTAGCTCCTACAATGAGCAGTTCTTC. It is translated as CAWSSYVSSYNEQFF. The chain couples TRBV30 to TRBJ2-1, with D uncertain. The ends were cut back, 2 bases at V and 0 bases at J, with 11 bases in the middle. The germline V gene encodes CDR1 GTSNPN and CDR2 SVGIG (reference sequence). The length of the CDR3 is 15 residues.

This chain connects TRBV9 to TRBJ2-6, with 12 bases lining up with TRBD1. The J segment lost 2 bases and the V segment lost 3 bases, leaving 6 bases of the junction unmatched. CDR1 SGDLS and CDR2 YYNGEE come from the germline V gene. The CDR3 sequence is 18 residues long. CDR3 coding DNA: TGTGCCAGCAGCGCCCCGGGACAGGGGGCCCCTGGGGCCAACGTCCTGACTTTC. This codes for CASSAPGQGAPGANVLTF.

The chain joins TRBV5-6 to TRBJ1-4, with unresolved D. The CDR3 runs to 14 residues. V was pared by 3 bases and J by 0 bases, with 6 bases between. The germline gives CDR1 SGHDT, CDR2 YYEEEE. CDR3 residues: CASSYEPTNEKLFF. CDR3 coding DNA: TGTGCCAGCAGCTACGAGCCAACTAATGAAAAACTGTTTTTT.

This clone was found a few times. CDR3 loop: CASSPEIGLAGGPDTGELFF. For the CDR3, the DNA is TGTGCCAGCAGCCCTGAGATAGGACTAGCGGGAGGGCCGGACACCGGGGAGCTGTTTTTT. The chain recombines TRBV4-2 with TRBJ2-2; 15 nucleotides agree with TRBD2. After removal of 4 bases from V and 3 bases from J, the junction contained 12 bases not matched to a gene. Germline CDR1 and CDR2: LGHNA and YNFKEQ. The CDR3 loop spans 20 amino acids.

The CDR3 coding sequence is TGTGCCAGTTCCTGGGGCGGGAGGGTAAATGAGCAGTTCTTC. It specifies CASSWGGRVNEQFF. The chain uses TRBV19 and TRBJ2-1; 9 bases fit TRBD2. The CDR3 length is 14 residues. Germline V lookup: CDR1 LNHDA, CDR2 SQIVND (reference sequence). Trimming took 8 bases from V and 7 from J; bases not matched to a gene: 9. The full variable domain, in which reference TRBV19 and TRBJ2-1 provide the parts outside the CDR3, is DGGITQSPKYLFRKEGQNVTLSCEQNLNHDAMYWYRQDPGQGLRLIYYSQIVNDFQKGDIAEGYSVSREKKESFPLTVTSAQKNPTAFYLCASSWGGRVNEQFFGPGTRLTVL.

The chain is built from TRBV27 and TRBJ2-7, with D unresolved. With 6 bases removed from V and 2 bases from J, the gap between germline ends came to 14 bases. The CDR3 has 14 amino acids. CDR1 and CDR2 from the germline V gene are MNHEY and SMNVEV (reference sequence). The CDR3 nucleotides read TGTGCCAGCAGCCCGGCGCGGTTCCCCTACGAGCAGTACTTC. Protein sequence: CASSPARFPYEQYF.

CDR3 protein: CASKSSGAGAYEQYF. Written as DNA, the CDR3 is TGTGCCAGCAAATCGTCAGGGGCGGGGGCCTACGAGCAGTACTTC. This sequence joins TRBV27 and TRBJ2-7; perhaps TRBD2 as D (7 bases). The CDR3 is made up of 15 amino acids. Looked up from germline, CDR1 is MNHEY and CDR2 is SMNVEV (reference sequence). V lost 7 bases and J 2 bases, leaving 18 bases between the germline ends.